This TCR beta chain comes out of a study of cytomegalovirus exposure and HLA in healthy donors. With 1 base removed from V and 7 bases from J, the gap between germline ends came to 10 bases. The CDR3 contains 13 residues. In germline, CDR1 is SGHTA, CDR2 FQGTGA. Primers: 60 Vbeta forward and 13 Jbeta reverse. TCRdb's table, derived via immunoSEQ multiplex PCR, lists solely in-frame clones and lacks some. The repertoire has around 140,000 clones, 75% to 90% of them found once; the top ten carry 2.5% to 3.5%. This clone was seen more than once but under ten times. Antigen unknown. The study's findings and limits: Cytomegalovirus association was listed for 170 or so TCR beta chains. A later analysis revealed that TCR association rates differed between HLA loci, peaking at DRB1 and bottoming out at HLA-C. Rarity held for most TCR sequences, but there were some public TCRs that occurred in many donors. Later work showed greater clonal expansion in HLA-associated TCR beta chains than in equally common others.

The TCR comes from a woman in her 30s in good health and CMV-seronegative. Sequencing was carried out using PBMCs. V usage is TRBV7-3 and J usage is TRBJ1-1, with D perhaps TRBD1 (5 bases). The CDR3 bases are TGTGCCAGCAGCTTAATGGGAGGGGTTGAAGCTTTCTTT. Translated: CASSLMGGVEAFF.